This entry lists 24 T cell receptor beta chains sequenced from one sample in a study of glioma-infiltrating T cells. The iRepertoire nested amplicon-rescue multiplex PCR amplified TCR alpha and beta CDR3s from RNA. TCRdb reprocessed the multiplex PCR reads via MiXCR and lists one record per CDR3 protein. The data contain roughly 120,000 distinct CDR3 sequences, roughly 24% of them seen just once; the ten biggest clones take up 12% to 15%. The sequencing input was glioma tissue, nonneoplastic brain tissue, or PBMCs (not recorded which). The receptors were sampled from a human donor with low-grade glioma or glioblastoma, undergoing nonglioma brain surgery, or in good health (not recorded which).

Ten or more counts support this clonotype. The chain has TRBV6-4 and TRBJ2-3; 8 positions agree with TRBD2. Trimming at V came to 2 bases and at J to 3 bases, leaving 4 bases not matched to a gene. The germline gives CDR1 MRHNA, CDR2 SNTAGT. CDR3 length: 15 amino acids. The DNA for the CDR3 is TGTGCCAGCAGTGACAGGCCTAGCGGGACAGATACGCAGTATTTT. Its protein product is CASSDRPSGTDTQYF.

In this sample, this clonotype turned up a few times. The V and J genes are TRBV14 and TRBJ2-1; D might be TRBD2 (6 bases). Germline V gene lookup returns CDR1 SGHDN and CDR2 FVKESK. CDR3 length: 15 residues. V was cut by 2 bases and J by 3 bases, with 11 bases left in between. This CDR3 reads CASSQLGRSYNEQFF. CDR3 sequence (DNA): TGTGCCAGCAGCCAACTCGGGAGAAGCTACAATGAGCAGTTCTTC.

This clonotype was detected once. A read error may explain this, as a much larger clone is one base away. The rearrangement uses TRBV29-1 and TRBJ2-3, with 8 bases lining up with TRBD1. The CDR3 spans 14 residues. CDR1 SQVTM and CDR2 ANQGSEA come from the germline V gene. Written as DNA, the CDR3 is TGCAACGTTGGAAACAGGGGGTACACGGATACGCAGTATTTT. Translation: CNVGNRGYTDTQYF.

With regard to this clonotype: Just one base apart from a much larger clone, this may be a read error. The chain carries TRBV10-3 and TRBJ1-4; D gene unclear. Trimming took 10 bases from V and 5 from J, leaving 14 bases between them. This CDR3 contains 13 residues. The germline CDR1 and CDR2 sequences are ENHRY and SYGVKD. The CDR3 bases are TGTGCCACCATTACAGAGAGGAATGAAAAACTGTTTTTT. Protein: CATITERNEKLFF.

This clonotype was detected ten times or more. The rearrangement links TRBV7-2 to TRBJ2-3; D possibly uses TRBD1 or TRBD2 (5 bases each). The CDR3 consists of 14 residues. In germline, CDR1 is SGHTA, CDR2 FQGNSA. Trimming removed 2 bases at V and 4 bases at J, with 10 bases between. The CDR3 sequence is CASSLQGVADTQYF. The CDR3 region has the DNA TGTGCCAGCAGCTTACAGGGAGTTGCAGATACGCAGTATTTT.

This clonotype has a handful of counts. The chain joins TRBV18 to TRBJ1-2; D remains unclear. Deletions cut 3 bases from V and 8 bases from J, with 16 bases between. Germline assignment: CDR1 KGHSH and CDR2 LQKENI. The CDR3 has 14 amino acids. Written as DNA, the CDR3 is TGTGCCAGCTCACCTCCGGACCCCGGGAGCGGCTACACCTTC. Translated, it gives CASSPPDPGSGYTF.

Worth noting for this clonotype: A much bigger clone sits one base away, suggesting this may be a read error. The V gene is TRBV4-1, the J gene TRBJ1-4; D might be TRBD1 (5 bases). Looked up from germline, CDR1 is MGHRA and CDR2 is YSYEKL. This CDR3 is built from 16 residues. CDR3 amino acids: CASSQDGAGGFEELFF. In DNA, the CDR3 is TGCGCCAGCAGCCAAGATGGGGCAGGAGGCTTTGAAGAACTGTTTTTT.

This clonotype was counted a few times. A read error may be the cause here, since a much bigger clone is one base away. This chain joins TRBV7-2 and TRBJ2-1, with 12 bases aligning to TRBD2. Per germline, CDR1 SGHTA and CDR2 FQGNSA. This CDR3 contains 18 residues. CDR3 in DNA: TGTGCCGGCAGCTTAGCGACTAGCGGGAGCCCCCTCTACAATGAGCAGTTCTTC. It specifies CAGSLATSGSPLYNEQFF.

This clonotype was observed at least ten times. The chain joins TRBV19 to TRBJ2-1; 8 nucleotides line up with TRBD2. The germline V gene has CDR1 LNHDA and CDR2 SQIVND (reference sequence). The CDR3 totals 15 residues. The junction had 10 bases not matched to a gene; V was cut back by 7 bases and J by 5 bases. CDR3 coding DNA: TGTGCCAGTAACTCTCAAGCGGGAGAGAACAATGAGCAGTTCTTC. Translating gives CASNSQAGENNEQFF.

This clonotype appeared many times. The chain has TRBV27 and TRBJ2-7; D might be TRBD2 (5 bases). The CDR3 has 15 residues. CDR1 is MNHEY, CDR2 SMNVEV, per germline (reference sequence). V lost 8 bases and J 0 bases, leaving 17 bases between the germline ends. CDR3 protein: CASSTWAGNSYEQYF. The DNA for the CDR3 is TGTGCCAGCTCTACCTGGGCGGGTAACTCCTACGAGCAGTACTTC.

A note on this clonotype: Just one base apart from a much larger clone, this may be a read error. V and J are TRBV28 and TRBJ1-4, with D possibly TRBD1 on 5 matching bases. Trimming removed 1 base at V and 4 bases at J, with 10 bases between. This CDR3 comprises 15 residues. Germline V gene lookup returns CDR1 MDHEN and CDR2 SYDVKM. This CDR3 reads CASSLSGTGNEKLFF. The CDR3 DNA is TGTGCCAGCAGTTTATCGGGGACGGGTAATGAAAAACTGTTTTTT.

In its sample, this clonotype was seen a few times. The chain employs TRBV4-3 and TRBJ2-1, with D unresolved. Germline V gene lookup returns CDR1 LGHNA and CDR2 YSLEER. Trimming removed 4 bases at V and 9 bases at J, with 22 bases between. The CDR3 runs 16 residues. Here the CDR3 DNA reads TGCGCCAGCAGCCCCCAGGTAGACCAGACGACGGGTGAGCAGTTCTTC. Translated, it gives CASSPQVDQTTGEQFF.

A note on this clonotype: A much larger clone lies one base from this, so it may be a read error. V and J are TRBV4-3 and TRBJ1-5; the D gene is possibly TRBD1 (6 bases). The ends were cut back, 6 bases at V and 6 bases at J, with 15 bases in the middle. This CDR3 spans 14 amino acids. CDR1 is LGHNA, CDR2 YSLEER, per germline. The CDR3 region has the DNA TGCGCCAGCAGGCAAAGCCAGGGGTCTCAGCCCCAGCATTTT. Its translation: CASRQSQGSQPQHF.

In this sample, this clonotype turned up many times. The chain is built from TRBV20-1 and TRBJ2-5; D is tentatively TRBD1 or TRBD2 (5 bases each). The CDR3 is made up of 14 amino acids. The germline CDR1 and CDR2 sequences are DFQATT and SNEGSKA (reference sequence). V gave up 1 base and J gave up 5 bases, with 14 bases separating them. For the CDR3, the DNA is TGCAGTGCTAGAGGCATGTTGGGGGTTGAGACCCAGTACTTC. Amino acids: CSARGMLGVETQYF.

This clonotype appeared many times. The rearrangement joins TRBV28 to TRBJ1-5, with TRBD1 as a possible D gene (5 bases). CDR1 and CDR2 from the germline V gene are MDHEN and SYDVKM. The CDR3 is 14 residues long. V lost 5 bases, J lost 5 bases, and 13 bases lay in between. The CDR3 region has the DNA TGTGCCAGCAGTATCTCAGGGACTTATCAGCCCCAGCATTTT. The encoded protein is CASSISGTYQPQHF.

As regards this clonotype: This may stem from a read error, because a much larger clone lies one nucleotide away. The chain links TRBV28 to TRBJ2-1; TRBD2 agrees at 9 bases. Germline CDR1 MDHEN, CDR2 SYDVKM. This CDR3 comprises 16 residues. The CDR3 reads CASRTHGGRVGNEQLF. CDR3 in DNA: TGTGCCAGCAGGACGCATGGCGGGAGGGTAGGAAATGAGCAGCTCTTC.

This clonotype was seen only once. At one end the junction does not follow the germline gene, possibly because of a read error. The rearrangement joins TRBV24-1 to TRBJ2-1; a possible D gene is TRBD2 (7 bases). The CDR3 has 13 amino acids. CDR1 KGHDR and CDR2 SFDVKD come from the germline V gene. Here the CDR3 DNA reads TGTGTCACCAGTGCCCCGGGGGGCAATGAGCAGTCCTTC. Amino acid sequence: CVTSAPGGNEQSF.

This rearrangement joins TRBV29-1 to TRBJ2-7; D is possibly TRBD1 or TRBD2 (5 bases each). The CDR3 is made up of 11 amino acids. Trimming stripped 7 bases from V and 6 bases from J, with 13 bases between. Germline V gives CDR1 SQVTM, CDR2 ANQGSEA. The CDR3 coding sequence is TGCAGCGCCCTCAGGGAGTCCGAGCAGTACTTC. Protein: CSALRESEQYF.

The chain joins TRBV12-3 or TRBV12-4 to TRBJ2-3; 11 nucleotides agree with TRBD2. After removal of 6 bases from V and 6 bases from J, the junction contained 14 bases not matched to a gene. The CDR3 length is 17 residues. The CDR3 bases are TGTGCCAGCAGCCCGAGCCGGGGACTAGCGGCCGGGGATACGCAGTATTTT. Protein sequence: CASSPSRGLAAGDTQYF.

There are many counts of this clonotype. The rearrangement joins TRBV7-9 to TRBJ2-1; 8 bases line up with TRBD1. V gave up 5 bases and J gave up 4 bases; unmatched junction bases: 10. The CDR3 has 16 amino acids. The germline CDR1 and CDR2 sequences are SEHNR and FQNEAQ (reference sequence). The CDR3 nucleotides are TGTGCCAGCAGCCCGAAAGGACAGGGAACATACAATGAGCAGTTCTTC. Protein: CASSPKGQGTYNEQFF.

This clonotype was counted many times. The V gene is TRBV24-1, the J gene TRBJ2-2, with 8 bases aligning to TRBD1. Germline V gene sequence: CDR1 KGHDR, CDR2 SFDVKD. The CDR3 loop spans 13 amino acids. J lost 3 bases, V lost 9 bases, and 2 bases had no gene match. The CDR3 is CATGTGDTGELFF. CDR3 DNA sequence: TGTGCCACCGGGACAGGTGACACCGGGGAGCTGTTTTTT.

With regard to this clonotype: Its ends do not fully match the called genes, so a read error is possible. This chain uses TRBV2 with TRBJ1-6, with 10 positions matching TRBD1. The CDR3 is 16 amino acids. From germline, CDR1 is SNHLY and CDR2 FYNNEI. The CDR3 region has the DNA TGTGCCAGCAGCACGGGACAGGGGATTTATCCTTCCCCCCTCCCCTTT. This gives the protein CASSTGQGIYPSPLPF.

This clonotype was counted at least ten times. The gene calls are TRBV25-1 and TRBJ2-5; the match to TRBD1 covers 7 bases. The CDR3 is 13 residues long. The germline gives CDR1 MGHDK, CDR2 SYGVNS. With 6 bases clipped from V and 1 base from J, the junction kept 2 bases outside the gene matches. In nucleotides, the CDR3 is TGTGCCAGCAGCCGGGACAGCCAAGAGACCCAGTACTTC. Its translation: CASSRDSQETQYF.

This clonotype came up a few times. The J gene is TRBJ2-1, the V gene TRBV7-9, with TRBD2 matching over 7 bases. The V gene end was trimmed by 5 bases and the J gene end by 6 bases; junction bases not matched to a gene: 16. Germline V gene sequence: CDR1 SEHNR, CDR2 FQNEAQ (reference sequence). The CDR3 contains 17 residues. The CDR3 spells CASSPRSRESLGNEQFF. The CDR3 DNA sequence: TGTGCCAGCAGCCCTCGGTCGCGGGAGAGCTTGGGCAATGAGCAGTTCTTC. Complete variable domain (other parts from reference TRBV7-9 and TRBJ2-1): DTGVSQNPRHKITKRGQNVTFRCDPISEHNRLYWYRQTLGQGPEFLTYFQNEAQLEKSRLLSDRFSAERPKGSFSTLEIQRTEQGDSAMYLCASSPRSRESLGNEQFFGPGTRLTVL.